The rows below give T cell receptor beta chains drawn from one sample of a study of shared clonotypes between healthy human individuals. TCRdb's table, derived via immunoSEQ multiplex PCR, lists solely in-frame clones and lacks some. The repertoire includes more than 2 million clones, 95% of them detected once, and 0.1% to 0.15% sits in the top ten. The specimen sequenced was naive CD4+ T cells sorted from blood. Receptors originate from a man between 18 and 35 years old in good health. Both conserved end residues are part of each CDR3. The D gene is left open where the match is weak. Rows give clone size only sometimes, using once, few, many, or a class for an expanded clone.

TRBV2	NA	NA	TRBJ2-3	CASSMELDTQYF	TGTGCCAGCAGTATGGAGTTAGATACGCAGTATTTT
TRBV7-9	NA	TRBD2	TRBJ2-1	CASSQKELAGRGEQFF	TGTGCCAGCAGCCAGAAGGAACTAGCGGGAAGAGGGGAGCAGTTCTTC
TRBV5-6	NA	TRBD2	TRBJ2-5	CASSLVLAGLQGQETQYF	TGTGCCAGCAGCTTGGTACTAGCGGGACTCCAAGGGCAAGAGACCCAGTACTTC
TRBV7-4	NA	NA	TRBJ1-4	CASSLRGRGDEKLFF	TGTGCCAGCAGCTTAAGGGGACGGGGAGATGAAAAACTGTTTTTT
TRBV2	NA	NA	TRBJ1-2	CASSVDTGRGGYTF	TGTGCCAGCAGTGTGGACACCGGGAGGGGTGGCTACACCTTC
TRBV2	NA	NA	TRBJ1-1	CASKQKIEAFF	TGTGCCAGTAAACAGAAGATTGAAGCTTTCTTT
TRBV2	NA	NA	TRBJ2-5	CASSKDRQLITTQYF	TGTGCCAGCAGTAAGGACAGACAACTAATCACGACCCAGTACTTC
TRBV7-2	NA	TRBD1	TRBJ1-5	CASRDSMGNQPQHF	TGTGCCAGCCGGGACAGTATGGGCAATCAGCCCCAGCATTTT
TRBV28	NA	NA	TRBJ2-7	CASSFMLGGPSYEQYF	TGTGCCAGCAGTTTCATGTTGGGGGGGCCCTCCTACGAGCAGTACTTC
TRBV30	NA	TRBD2	TRBJ2-5	CAWSPQRTSGEETQYF	TGTGCCTGGAGTCCGCAACGGACTAGCGGGGAAGAGACCCAGTACTTC
TRBV5-6	NA	TRBD1	TRBJ1-1	CASSAGTANTEAFF	TGTGCCAGCAGCGCAGGGACAGCAAACACTGAAGCTTTCTTT
TRBV6-1	NA	TRBD2	TRBJ2-1	CASSVGSGGNNEQFF	TGTGCCAGCAGTGTTGGTAGCGGGGGGAACAATGAGCAGTTCTTC
TRBV6-1	NA	NA	TRBJ2-3	CASSEAGRGDTQYF	TGTGCCAGCAGTGAAGCCGGCAGGGGTGATACGCAGTATTTT
TRBV7-8	NA	TRBD2	TRBJ2-2	CASSKSGLARTGELFF	TGTGCCAGCAGCAAGTCCGGACTAGCTCGCACCGGGGAGCTGTTTTTT
TRBV4-3	NA	TRBD1	TRBJ2-2	CASSQGTGATGELFF	TGCGCCAGCAGCCAGGGGACAGGGGCGACCGGGGAGCTGTTTTTT
TRBV7-2	NA	NA	TRBJ2-7	CASSSLGYPHEQYF	TGTGCCAGCAGCTCCCTAGGCTACCCCCACGAGCAGTACTTC
TRBV18	NA	NA	TRBJ2-7	CASSQGSTGAYEQYF	TGTGCCAGCTCACAGGGATCGACGGGGGCCTACGAGCAGTACTTC
TRBV2	NA	NA	TRBJ1-3	CASSENFLSGNTIYF	TGTGCCAGCAGTGAAAATTTTCTTTCTGGAAACACCATATATTTT
TRBV9	NA	TRBD2	TRBJ2-4	CASSVAGGAKNIQYF	TGTGCCAGCAGCGTAGCGGGGGGAGCCAAAAACATTCAGTACTTC
TRBV4-3	NA	TRBD2	TRBJ2-7	CASSQDLAGTPYEQYF	TGCGCCAGCAGCCAAGATCTAGCGGGAACCCCCTACGAGCAGTACTTC
TRBV27	NA	NA	TRBJ2-2	CASSLRWQPARTGELFF	TGTGCCAGCAGTTTAAGGTGGCAGCCGGCAAGGACCGGGGAGCTGTTTTTT
TRBV30	NA	NA	TRBJ1-4	CAWALQGLREKLFF	TGTGCCTGGGCACTACAGGGTCTACGCGAAAAACTGTTTTTT
TRBV2	NA	NA	TRBJ1-5	CASSPRGAGSNQPQHF	TGTGCCAGCAGTCCTCGCGGAGCGGGGAGCAATCAGCCCCAGCATTTT
TRBV9	NA	NA	TRBJ2-5	CASSVGLRSGETQYF	TGTGCCAGCAGCGTAGGCCTGCGGTCCGGGGAGACCCAGTACTTC
TRBV19	once	TRBD1	TRBJ2-6	CASSPTGTGANVLTF	TGTGCCAGTAGTCCGACAGGGACTGGGGCCAACGTCCTGACTTTC
TRBV10-3	NA	NA	TRBJ1-2	CAITQGTAGYTF	TGTGCCATCACCCAGGGGACGGCCGGCTACACCTTC
TRBV19	NA	NA	TRBJ1-2	CASSSRGRDYGYTF	TGTGCCAGTAGCTCTCGGGGCAGGGACTATGGCTACACCTTC
TRBV7-9	once	TRBD2	TRBJ2-4	CASSLGASGRDIQYF	TGTGCCAGCAGCTTAGGGGCTAGCGGGAGAGACATTCAGTACTTC
TRBV9	once	TRBD1	TRBJ1-2	CASSGSGTGGNYGYTF	TGTGCCAGCAGCGGGTCCGGGACAGGGGGTAACTATGGCTACACCTTC
TRBV30	NA	TRBD1	TRBJ1-2	CAWRTDRAGYTF	TGTGCCTGGAGGACGGACAGGGCCGGCTACACCTTC
TRBV5-4	NA	NA	TRBJ2-1	CASSLDGRTANEQFF	TGTGCCAGCAGCTTGGATGGGCGGACAGCCAATGAGCAGTTCTTC
TRBV5-1	NA	NA	TRBJ2-7	CASSSGDSFAEQYF	TGCGCCAGCAGCTCCGGGGACTCCTTTGCCGAGCAGTACTTC
TRBV7-8	NA	NA	TRBJ2-2	CASSPPQANTGELFF	TGTGCCAGCAGCCCCCCCCAGGCGAACACCGGGGAGCTGTTTTTT
TRBV6-1	once	NA	TRBJ1-1	CASSVELGVSVAFF	TGTGCCAGCAGCGTTGAACTAGGAGTATCGGTCGCTTTCTTT
TRBV30	NA	TRBD1	TRBJ2-1	CACTRTGGNEQFF	TGTGCCTGTACCCGCACAGGGGGAAATGAGCAGTTCTTC
TRBV18	once	NA	TRBJ2-1	CASSLGTDYNEQFF	TGTGCCAGCTCACTCGGGACGGACTACAATGAGCAGTTCTTC
TRBV10-3	NA	NA	TRBJ2-7	CAISGQGRPYEQYF	TGTGCCATCAGTGGCCAGGGACGTCCCTACGAGCAGTACTTC
TRBV4-3	NA	NA	TRBJ1-3	CASSQDGGDGNTIYF	TGCGCCAGCAGCCAAGACGGTGGGGACGGAAACACCATATATTTT
TRBV19	NA	TRBD2	TRBJ2-7	CASSKMVAGHEQYF	TGTGCCAGTAGTAAAATGGTAGCGGGCCACGAGCAGTACTTC
TRBV19	NA	NA	TRBJ2-7	CASSIEGGTYEQYF	TGTGCCAGTAGTATAGAGGGCGGAACCTACGAGCAGTACTTC
TRBV6-5	NA	NA	TRBJ1-2	CASRGDPPENYGYTF	TGTGCCAGCAGGGGAGACCCCCCCGAGAACTATGGCTACACCTTC
TRBV19	NA	NA	TRBJ1-1	CATYQGGRDTEAFF	TGTGCCACATACCAAGGAGGGCGTGACACTGAAGCTTTCTTT
TRBV28	once	NA	TRBJ2-5	CASSRGGKGETQYF	TGTGCCAGCAGCAGAGGGGGGAAAGGAGAGACCCAGTACTTC
TRBV6-1	NA	NA	TRBJ2-4	CASSATGPPGAKNIQYF	TGTGCCAGCAGTGCAACCGGGCCCCCCGGTGCCAAAAACATTCAGTACTTC
TRBV19	NA	NA	TRBJ1-2	CASSILDSQWVGYTF	TGTGCCAGTAGTATTCTAGACAGTCAGTGGGTTGGCTACACCTTC
TRBV7-2	NA	NA	TRBJ2-4	CASSLISLAAKNIQYF	TGTGCCAGCAGCTTAATCTCGTTGGCAGCCAAAAACATTCAGTACTTC
TRBV6-5	NA	TRBD1	TRBJ1-1	CASLSGGWTEAFF	TGTGCCAGCCTTTCAGGGGGCTGGACTGAAGCTTTCTTT
TRBV9	NA	TRBD1	TRBJ1-1	CASSAEDRAGEAFF	TGTGCCAGCAGCGCGGAAGACAGGGCGGGTGAAGCTTTCTTT
TRBV6-5	once	NA	TRBJ2-2	CASSYSGRTGELFF	TGTGCCAGCAGTTATTCGGGGCGCACCGGGGAGCTGTTTTTT
TRBV10-1	NA	TRBD2	TRBJ2-7	CASSAAATSGYEQYF	TGCGCCAGCAGTGCTGCCGCGACTAGCGGGTACGAGCAGTACTTC
TRBV7-2	NA	NA	TRBJ1-1	CASSVVPNTEAFF	TGTGCCAGCAGTGTAGTACCGAACACTGAAGCTTTCTTT
TRBV2	NA	NA	TRBJ2-7	CASRRQGGDEQYF	TGTGCCAGCCGGCGACAGGGAGGGGACGAGCAGTACTTC
TRBV25-1	NA	NA	TRBJ1-1	CASQGNTEAFF	TGTGCCAGCCAGGGGAACACTGAAGCTTTCTTT
TRBV19	NA	NA	TRBJ2-7	CASSLAGQIYEQYF	TGTGCCAGTAGTCTAGCCGGACAGATCTACGAGCAGTACTTC
TRBV7-9	few	NA	TRBJ1-2	CASSLGERGYGYTF	TGTGCCAGCAGCTTAGGGGAGCGGGGCTATGGCTACACCTTC
TRBV29-1	once	NA	TRBJ2-1	CSVGAGYNEQFF	TGCAGCGTTGGTGCGGGATACAATGAGCAGTTCTTC
TRBV7-9	NA	TRBD2	TRBJ2-7	CASSIAGRGSSYEQYF	TGTGCCAGCAGCATAGCTGGTCGCGGGAGCTCCTACGAGCAGTACTTC
TRBV5-1	NA	NA	TRBJ2-7	CASSLGQVSYEQYF	TGCGCCAGCAGCCTGGGACAAGTCTCCTACGAGCAGTACTTC
TRBV5-1	NA	NA	TRBJ2-7	CASSNFHGSTYEQYF	TGCGCCAGCAGTAACTTTCACGGGTCGACCTACGAGCAGTACTTC
TRBV2	NA	TRBD1	TRBJ2-5	CASILDRAQETQYF	TGTGCCAGCATCCTTGACAGGGCACAAGAGACCCAGTACTTC